This T cell receptor (beta chain) derives from a study of PD-L1 blockade in urothelial cancer. Synthetic spike-ins, TCR analog templates, were added into each PCR. Clones were read by immunoSEQ multiplex PCR, and TCRdb kept only the in-frame ones, dropping some. The sample gives some 79,000 clones, 82% of which show up once; roughly 9.5% is in the top ten. Germline CDR1 SEHNR, CDR2 FQNEAQ (reference sequence). The CDR3 contains 16 residues. Trimming stripped 1 base from V and 5 bases from J, with 17 bases between. Sequenced material: PBMCs, taken around atezolizumab (anti-PD-L1) treatment. V and J are TRBV7-9 and TRBJ1-2; D uncertain. The TCR was taken from a man between 65 and 79 years old with urothelial cancer. The CDR3 DNA is TGTGCCAGCAGCTTAGTGGAGGGCTCCGCGGGGTATGGCTACACCTTC. This gives the protein CASSLVEGSAGYGYTF.